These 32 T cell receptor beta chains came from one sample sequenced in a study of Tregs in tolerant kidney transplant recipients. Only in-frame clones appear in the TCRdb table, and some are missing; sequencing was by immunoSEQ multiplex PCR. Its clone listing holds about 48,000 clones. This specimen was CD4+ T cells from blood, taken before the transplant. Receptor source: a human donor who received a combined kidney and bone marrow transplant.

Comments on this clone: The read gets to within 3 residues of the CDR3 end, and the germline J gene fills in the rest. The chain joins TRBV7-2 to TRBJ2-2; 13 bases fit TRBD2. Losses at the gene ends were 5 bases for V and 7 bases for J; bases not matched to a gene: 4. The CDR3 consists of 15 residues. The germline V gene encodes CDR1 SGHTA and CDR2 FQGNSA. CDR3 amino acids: CASSRTSGSIGELFF. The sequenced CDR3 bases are TGTGCCAGCAGCAGGACTAGCGGGAGTATCGGGGAG.

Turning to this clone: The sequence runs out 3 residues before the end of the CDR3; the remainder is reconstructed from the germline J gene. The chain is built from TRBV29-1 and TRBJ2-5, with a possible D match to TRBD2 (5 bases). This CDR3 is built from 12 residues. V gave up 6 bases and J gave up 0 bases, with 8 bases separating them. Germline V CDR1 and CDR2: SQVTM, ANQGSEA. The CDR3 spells CSVSDYQETQYF. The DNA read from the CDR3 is TGCAGCGTGTCGGACTACCAAGAGACC.

Partial CDR3 DNA: TGTGCCATCCCTGGACTAGCGGGTAACTACGAG. Translated: CAIPGLAGNYE. The entire CDR3 reads CAIPGLAGNYEQYF. V gene TRBV2 combines with J gene TRBJ2-7, with 11 bases that match TRBD2. The read comes to an end 3 residues before the CDR3 does, leaving the germline J gene to fill in the end. Germline V gene sequence: CDR1 SNHLY, CDR2 FYNNEI. The junction had 8 bases not matched to a gene; V was cut back by 10 bases and J by 3 bases. This CDR3 has 14 residues. Complete variable domain (other parts from reference TRBV2 and TRBJ2-7): EPEVTQTPSHQVTQMGQEVILRCVPISNHLYFYWYRQILGQKVEFLVSFYNNEISEKSEIFDDQFSVERPDGSNFTLKIRSTKLEDSAMYFCAIPGLAGNYEQYFGPGTRLTVT.

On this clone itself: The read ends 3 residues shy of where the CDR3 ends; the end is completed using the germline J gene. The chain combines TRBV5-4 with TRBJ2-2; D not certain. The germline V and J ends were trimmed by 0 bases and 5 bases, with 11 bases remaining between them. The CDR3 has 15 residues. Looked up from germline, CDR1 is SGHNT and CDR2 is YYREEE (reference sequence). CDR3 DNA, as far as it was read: TGTGCCAGCAGCTTGGAAGTCGCGACAACCGGGGAG. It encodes CASSLEVATTGE. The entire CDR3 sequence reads CASSLEVATTGELFF. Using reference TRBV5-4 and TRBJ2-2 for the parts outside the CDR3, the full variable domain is ETGVTQSPTHLIKTRGQQVTLRCSSQSGHNTVSWYQQALGQGPQFIFQYYREEENGRGNFPPRFSGLQFPNYSSELNVNALELDDSALYLCASSLEVATTGELFFGEGSRLTVL.

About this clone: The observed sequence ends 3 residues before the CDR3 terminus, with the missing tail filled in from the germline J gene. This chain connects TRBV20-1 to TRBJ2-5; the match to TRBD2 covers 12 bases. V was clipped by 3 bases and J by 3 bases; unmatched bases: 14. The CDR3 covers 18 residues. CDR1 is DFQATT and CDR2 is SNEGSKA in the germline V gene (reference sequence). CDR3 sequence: CSASNPSGRGRGKETQYF. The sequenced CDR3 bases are TGCAGTGCTAGTAACCCTAGCGGGAGGGGAAGGGGGAAAGAGACC.

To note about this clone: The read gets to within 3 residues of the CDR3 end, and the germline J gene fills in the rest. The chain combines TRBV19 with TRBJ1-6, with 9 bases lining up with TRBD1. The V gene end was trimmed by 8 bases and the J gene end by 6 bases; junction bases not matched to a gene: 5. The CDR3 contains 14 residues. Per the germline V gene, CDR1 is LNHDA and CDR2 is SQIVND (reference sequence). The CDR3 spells CASSVTGGNSPLHF. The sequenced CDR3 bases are TGTGCCAGTTCAGTGACAGGGGGTAATTCACCC.

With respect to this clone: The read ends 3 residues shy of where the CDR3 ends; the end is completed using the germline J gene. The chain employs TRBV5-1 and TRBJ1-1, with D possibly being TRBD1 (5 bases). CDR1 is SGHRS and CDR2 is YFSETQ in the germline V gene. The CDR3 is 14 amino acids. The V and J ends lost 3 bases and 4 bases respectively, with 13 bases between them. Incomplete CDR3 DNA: TGCGCCAGCAGCTCCAGGGTATCTAGCACTGAA. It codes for CASSSRVSSTE. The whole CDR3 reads CASSSRVSSTEAFF.

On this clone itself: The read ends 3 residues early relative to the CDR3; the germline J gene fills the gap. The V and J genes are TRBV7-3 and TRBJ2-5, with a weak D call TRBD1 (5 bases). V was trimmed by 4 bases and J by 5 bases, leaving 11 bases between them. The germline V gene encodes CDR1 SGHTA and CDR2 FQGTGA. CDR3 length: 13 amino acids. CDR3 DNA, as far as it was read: TGTGCCAGCAGCTCGACAGTCCTGGAGACC. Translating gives CASSSTVLET. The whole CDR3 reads CASSSTVLETQYF.

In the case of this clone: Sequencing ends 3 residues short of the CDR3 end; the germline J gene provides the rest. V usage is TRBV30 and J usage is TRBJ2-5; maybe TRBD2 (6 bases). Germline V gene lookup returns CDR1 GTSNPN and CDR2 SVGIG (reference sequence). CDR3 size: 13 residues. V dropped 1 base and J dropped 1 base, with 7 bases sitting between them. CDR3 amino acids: CAWSGGIQETQYF. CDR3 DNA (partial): TGTGCCTGGAGTGGCGGGATCCAAGAGACC. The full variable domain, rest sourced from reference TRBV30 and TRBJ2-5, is SQTIHQWPATLVQPVGSPLSLECTVEGTSNPNLYWYRQAAGRGLQLLFYSVGIGQISSEVPQNLSASRPQDRQFILSSKKLLLSDSGFYLCAWSGGIQETQYFGPGTRLLVL.

The CDR3 region is CAWMGQGNYGYTF. The DNA read from the CDR3 is TGTGCCTGGATGGGACAGGGGAACTATGGC. The chain combines TRBV30 with TRBJ1-2; TRBD1 aligns across 10 bases. The read stops 3 residues short of the end of the CDR3; the missing end is completed from the germline J gene. Germline trimming cut 4 bases from V and 2 bases from J; bases unmatched to any gene: 1. The length of the CDR3 is 13 residues. Looked up from germline, CDR1 is GTSNPN and CDR2 is SVGIG (reference sequence).

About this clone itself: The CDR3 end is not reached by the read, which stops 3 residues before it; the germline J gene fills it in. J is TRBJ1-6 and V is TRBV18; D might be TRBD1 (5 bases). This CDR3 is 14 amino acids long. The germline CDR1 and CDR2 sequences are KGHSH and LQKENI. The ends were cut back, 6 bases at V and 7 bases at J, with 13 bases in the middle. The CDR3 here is CASSLGGGNSPLHF. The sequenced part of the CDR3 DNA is TGTGCCAGCTCCCTTGGTGGGGGGAATTCACCC.

CDR3 residues: CASSLDGGALNEKLFF. The DNA read from the CDR3 is TGTGCCAGCAGCTTGGATGGGGGGGCCCTTAATGAAAAA. The chain uses TRBV5-4 and TRBJ1-4; a weak D match, TRBD1 (6 bases). The read gets to within 3 residues of the CDR3 end, and the germline J gene fills in the rest. The germline gives CDR1 SGHNT, CDR2 YYREEE (reference sequence). V lost 0 bases to trimming and J lost 4 bases, with 13 bases between them. The CDR3 consists of 16 residues.

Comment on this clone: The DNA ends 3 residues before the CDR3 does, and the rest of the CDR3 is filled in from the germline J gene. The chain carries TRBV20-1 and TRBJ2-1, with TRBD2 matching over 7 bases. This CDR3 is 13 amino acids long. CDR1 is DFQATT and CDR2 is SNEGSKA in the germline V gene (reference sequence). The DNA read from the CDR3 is TGCAGGGCTTTTGGACTAGAGAGGAATGAG. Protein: CRAFGLERNE. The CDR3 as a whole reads CRAFGLERNEQFF.

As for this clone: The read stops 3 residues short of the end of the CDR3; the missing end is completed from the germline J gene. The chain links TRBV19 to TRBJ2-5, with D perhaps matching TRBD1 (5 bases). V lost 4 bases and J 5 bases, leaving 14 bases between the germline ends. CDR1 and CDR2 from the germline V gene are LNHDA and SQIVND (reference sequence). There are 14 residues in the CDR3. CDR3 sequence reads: CASSKAGIGETQYF. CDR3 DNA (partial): TGTGCCAGTAGTAAGGCAGGGATCGGGGAGACC.

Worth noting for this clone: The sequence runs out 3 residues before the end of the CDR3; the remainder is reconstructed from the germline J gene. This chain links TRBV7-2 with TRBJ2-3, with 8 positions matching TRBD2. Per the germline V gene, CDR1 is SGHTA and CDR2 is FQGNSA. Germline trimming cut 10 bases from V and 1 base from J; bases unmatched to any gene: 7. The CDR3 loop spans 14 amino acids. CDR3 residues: CANSGGAGTDTQYF. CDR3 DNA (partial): TGTGCCAATTCGGGGGGGGCTGGCACAGATACG. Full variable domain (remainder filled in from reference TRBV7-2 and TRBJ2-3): GAGVSQSPSNKVTEKGKDVELRCDPISGHTALYWYRQSLGQGLEFLIYFQGNSAPDKSGLPSDRFSAERTGGSVSTLTIQRTQQEDSAVYLCANSGGAGTDTQYFGPGTRLTVL.

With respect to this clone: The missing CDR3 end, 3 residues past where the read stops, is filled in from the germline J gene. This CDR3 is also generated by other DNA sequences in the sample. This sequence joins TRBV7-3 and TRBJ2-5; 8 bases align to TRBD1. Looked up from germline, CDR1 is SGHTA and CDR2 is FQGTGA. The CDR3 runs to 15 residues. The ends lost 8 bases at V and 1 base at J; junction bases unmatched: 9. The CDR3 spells CASRVTGAPQETQYF. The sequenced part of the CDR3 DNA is TGTGCCAGCCGAGTGACAGGGGCGCCCCAAGAGACC.

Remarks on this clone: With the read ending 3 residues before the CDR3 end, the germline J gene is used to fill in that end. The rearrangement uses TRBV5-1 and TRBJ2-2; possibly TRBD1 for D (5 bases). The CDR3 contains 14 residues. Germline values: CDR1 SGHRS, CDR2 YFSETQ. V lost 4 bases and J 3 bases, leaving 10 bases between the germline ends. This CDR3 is CASSPQGYTGELFF. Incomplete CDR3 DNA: TGCGCCAGCAGCCCGCAGGGCTACACCGGGGAG.

CDR3 bases read: TGCAGCGTTGAATCTTCCCCAATCAGAGAGACC. Its protein product is CSVESSPIRET. The entire CDR3 sequence reads CSVESSPIRETQYF. The rearrangement uses TRBV29-1 and TRBJ2-5, with D unclear. Coverage ceases 3 residues before the CDR3 finishes, and the germline J gene fills in the end. The CDR3 length is 14 residues. V was clipped by 2 bases and J by 4 bases, with 14 bases between them. The V gene's germline CDR1 is SQVTM and CDR2 ANQGSEA.

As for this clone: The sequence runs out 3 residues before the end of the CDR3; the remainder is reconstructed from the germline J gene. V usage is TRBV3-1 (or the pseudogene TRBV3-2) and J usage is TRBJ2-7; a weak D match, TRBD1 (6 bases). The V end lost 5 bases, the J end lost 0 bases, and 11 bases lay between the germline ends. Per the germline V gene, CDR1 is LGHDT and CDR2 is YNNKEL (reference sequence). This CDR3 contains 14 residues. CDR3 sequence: CASSGTLSSYEQYF. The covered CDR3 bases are TGTGCCAGCAGCGGGACATTGAGCTCCTACGAG.

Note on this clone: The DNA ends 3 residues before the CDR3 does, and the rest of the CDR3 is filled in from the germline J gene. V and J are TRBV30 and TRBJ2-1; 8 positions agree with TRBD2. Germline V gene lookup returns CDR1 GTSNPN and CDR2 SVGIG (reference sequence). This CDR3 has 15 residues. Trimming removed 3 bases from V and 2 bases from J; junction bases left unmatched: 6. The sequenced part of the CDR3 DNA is TGTGCCTGGAGATTTACTAGCGGAACCTACAATGAG. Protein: CAWRFTSGTYNE. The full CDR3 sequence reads CAWRFTSGTYNEQFF.

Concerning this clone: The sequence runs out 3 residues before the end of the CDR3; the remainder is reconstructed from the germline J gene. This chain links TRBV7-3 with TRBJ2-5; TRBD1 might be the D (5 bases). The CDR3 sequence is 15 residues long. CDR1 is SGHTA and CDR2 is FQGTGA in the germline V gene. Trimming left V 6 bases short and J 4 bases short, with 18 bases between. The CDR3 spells CASSLTSGPGETQYF. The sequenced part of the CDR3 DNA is TGTGCCAGCAGTCTTACCTCAGGGCCGGGAGAGACC.

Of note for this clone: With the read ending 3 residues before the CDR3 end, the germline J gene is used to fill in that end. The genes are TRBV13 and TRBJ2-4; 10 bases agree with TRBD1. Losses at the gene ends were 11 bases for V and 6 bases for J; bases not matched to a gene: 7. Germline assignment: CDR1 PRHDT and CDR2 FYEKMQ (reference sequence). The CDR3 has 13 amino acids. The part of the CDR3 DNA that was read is TGTGCCGTTGACCGGGACAGGGGAAACATT. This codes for CAVDRDRGNI. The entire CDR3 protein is CAVDRDRGNIQYF.

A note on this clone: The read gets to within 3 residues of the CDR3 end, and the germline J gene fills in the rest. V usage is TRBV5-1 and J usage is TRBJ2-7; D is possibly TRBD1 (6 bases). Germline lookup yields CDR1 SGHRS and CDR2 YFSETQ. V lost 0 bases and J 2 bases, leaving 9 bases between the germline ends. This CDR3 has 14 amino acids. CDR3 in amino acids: CASSLVQGTYEQYF. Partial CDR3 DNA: TGCGCCAGCAGCTTGGTACAGGGAACCTACGAG.

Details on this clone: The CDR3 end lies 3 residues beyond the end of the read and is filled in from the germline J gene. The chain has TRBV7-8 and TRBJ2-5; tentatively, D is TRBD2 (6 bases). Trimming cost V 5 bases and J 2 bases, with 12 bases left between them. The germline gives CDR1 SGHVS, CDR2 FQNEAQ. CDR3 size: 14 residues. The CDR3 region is CASSQGTVQETQYF. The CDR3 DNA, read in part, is TGTGCCAGCAGCCAAGGGACTGTACAAGAGACC.

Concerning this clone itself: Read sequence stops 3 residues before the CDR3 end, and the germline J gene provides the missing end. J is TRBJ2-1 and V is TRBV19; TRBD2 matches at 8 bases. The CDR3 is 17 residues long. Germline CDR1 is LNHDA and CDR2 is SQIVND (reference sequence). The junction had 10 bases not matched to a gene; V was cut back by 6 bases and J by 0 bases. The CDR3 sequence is CASSPGGGKSSYNEQFF. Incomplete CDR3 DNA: TGTGCCAGTAGCCCGGGCGGGGGGAAGAGCTCCTACAATGAG.

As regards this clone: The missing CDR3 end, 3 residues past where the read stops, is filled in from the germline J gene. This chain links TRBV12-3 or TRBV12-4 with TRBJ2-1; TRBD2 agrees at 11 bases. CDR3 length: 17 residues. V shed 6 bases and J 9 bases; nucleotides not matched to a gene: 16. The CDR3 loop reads CASRPGTSGARQSEQFF. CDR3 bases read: TGTGCCAGCAGACCCGGGACTAGCGGAGCTCGACAATCTGAG.

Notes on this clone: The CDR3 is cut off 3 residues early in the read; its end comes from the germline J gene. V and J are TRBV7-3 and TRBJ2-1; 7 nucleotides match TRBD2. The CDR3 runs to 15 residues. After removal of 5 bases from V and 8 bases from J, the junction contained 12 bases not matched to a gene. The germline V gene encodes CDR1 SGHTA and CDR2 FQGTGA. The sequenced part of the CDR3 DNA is TGTGCCAGCAGCCTCAGAACTAGCGTTGGGGATGAG. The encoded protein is CASSLRTSVGDE. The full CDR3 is CASSLRTSVGDEQFF.

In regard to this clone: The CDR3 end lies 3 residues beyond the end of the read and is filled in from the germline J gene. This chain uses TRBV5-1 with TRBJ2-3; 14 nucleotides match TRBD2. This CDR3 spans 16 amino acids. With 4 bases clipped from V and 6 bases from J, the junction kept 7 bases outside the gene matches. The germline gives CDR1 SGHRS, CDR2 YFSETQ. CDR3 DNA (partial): TGCGCCAGCAGCCAGGGGACTAGCGGGAGTGGCGATACG. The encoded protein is CASSQGTSGSGDT. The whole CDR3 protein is CASSQGTSGSGDTQYF.

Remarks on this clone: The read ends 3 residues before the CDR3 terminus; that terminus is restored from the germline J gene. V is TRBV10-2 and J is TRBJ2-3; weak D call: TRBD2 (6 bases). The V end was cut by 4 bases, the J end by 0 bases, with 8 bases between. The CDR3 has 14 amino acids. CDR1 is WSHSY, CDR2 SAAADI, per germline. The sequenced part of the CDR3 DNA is TGCGCCAGCAGTGTTGCGGGGAGCACAGATACG. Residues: CASSVAGSTDT. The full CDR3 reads CASSVAGSTDTQYF.

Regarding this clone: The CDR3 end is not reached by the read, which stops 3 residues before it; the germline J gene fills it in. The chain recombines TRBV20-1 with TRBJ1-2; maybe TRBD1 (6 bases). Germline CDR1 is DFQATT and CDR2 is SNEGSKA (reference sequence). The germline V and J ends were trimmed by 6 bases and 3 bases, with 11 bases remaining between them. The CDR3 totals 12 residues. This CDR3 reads CSARGIDYGYTF. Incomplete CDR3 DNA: TGCAGTGCAAGGGGGATTGACTATGGC.

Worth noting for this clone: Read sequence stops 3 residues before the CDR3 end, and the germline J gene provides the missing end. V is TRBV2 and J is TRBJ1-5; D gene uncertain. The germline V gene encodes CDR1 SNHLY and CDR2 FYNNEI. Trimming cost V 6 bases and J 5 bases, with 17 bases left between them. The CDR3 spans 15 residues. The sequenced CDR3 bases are TGTGCCAGCAGCGAGACATTCTATAACGATCAGCCC. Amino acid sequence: CASSETFYNDQP. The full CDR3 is CASSETFYNDQPQHF.

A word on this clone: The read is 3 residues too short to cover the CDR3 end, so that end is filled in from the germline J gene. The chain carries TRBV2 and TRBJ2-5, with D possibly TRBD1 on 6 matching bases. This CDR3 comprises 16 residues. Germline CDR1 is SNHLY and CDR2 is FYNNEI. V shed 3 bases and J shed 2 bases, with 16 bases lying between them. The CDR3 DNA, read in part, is TGTGCCAGCAGTGACTGGTCAGGGGTCGGGCAAGAGACC. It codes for CASSDWSGVGQET. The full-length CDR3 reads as CASSDWSGVGQETQYF.